The entry that follows covers one TCR beta chain sequence. As yet, its antigen is unknown. Each subset's genomic DNA was split evenly across several immunoSEQ plates. Using immunoSEQ multiplex PCR, the repertoire was profiled, and TCRdb retains in-frame clones only, with some absent. This table holds some 740,000 clones, 80% to 95% found once. These data are taken from a study of shared clonotypes between healthy human individuals. General study findings and limits: The four-donor shared clonotypes exceeded non-shared clonotypes in generation probability, with non-shared ones scoring lower. Only blood was sampled; tissue repertoires likely differ.

CD45RO-negative cells were positively selected for CCR7, leaving out terminally differentiated effector memory CD45RA+ cells. The CDR3 consists of 16 residues. Germline CDR1 and CDR2: SGHTA and FQGNSA. The V gene end was trimmed by 7 bases and the J gene end by 4 bases; junction bases not matched to a gene: 15. The chain couples TRBV7-2 to TRBJ2-5, with 7 bases lining up with TRBD1. The source is a man younger than 45 in good health. Sequencing input: naive CD8+ T cells sorted from blood. The CDR3 loop reads CASIDPTRGRLETQYF. The CDR3 nucleotides read TGTGCCAGCATCGACCCCACTAGGGGGCGGTTAGAGACCCAGTACTTC.